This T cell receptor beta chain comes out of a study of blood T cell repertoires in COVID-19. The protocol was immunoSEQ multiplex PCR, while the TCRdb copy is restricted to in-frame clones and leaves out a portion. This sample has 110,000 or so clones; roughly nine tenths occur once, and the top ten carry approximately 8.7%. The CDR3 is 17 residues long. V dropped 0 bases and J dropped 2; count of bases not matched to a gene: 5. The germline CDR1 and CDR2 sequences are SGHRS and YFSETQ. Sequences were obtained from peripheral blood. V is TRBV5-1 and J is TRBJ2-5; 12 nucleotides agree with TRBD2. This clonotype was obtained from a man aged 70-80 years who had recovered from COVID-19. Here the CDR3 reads CASSLARLAGAQETQYF. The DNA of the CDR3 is TGCGCCAGCAGCTTGGCCAGACTAGCGGGGGCTCAAGAGACCCAGTACTTC.